This TCR beta chain came from a study of blood T cell repertoires in COVID-19. In the study overall: The United States, Italy and Spain provided the acute and convalescent COVID-19 samples.

Method: immunoSEQ multiplex PCR; TCRdb's copy keeps in-frame clones and lacks some. Of around 480,000 clones in the sample, 87% were seen once. The study recruited people aged about 18 to 95 years across roughly 25 US areas. Recovery among Cohort 3 donors was established by two negative PCRs, clearance, or symptom resolution. Per the germline V gene, CDR1 is SEHNR and CDR2 is FQNEAQ (reference sequence). This CDR3 is 15 amino acids long. Germline trimming cut 1 base from V and 1 base from J; bases unmatched to any gene: 3. The table lists this clone with a count of one. Sequencing was done on a sample of PBMCs or T cells enriched from blood (not recorded which). V usage is TRBV7-9 and J usage is TRBJ2-5; TRBD1 agrees at 7 bases. The receptor's source is a woman younger than 30 who had recovered from COVID-19. Written as DNA, the CDR3 is TGTGCCAGCAGCTTAGGGACAGGCAGCCAAGAGACCCAGTACTTC. The encoded protein is CASSLGTGSQETQYF.